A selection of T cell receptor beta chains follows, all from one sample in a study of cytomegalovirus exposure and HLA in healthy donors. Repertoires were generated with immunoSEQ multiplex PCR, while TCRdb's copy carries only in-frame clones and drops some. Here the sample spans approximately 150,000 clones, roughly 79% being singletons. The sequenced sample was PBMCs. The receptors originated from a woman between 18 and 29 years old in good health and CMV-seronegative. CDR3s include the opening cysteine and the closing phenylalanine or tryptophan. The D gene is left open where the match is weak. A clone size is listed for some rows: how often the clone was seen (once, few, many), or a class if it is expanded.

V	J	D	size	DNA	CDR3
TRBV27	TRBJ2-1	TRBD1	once	TGTGCCAGCAATTCCGCAGGGGGCAATGAGCAGTTCTTC	CASNSAGGNEQFF
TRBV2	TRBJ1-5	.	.	TGTGCCAGCAAGGGGCTCCCACAGCCCCAGCATTTT	CASKGLPQPQHF
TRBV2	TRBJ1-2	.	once	TGTGCCAGCAGTGAAGCGCTTGGAAAGGGGGACACCTTC	CASSEALGKGDTF
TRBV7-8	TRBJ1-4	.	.	TGTGCCAGCAGCTTAGCGCTAGGGGGGGGTCAAAATGAAAAACTGTTTTTT	CASSLALGGGQNEKLFF
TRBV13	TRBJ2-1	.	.	TGTGCCAGCAGCTTAGAAAGGGGGATGTTCAATGAGCAGTTCTTC	CASSLERGMFNEQFF
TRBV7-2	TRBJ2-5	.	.	TGTGCCAGCAGCTTAGACGGACTACCCCAAGAGACCCAGTACTTC	CASSLDGLPQETQYF
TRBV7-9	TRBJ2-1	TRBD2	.	TGTGCCAGCAGCTCGACTAGCGGGAGGCCAAATGAGCAGTTCTTC	CASSSTSGRPNEQFF
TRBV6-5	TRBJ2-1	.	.	TGTGCCAGCAGTTACGCCGGGTACAATGAGCAGTTCTTC	CASSYAGYNEQFF
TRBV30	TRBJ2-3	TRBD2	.	TGTGCCTGGAGTTCGGCGGGAGACCCTAGCACAGATACGCAGTATTTT	CAWSSAGDPSTDTQYF
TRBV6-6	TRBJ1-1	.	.	TGTGCCAGCAGTTACTCCAGAGCTTTCTTT	CASSYSRAFF
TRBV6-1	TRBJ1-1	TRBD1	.	TGTGCCAGCAGGGACAGGGGGGCACTAAACACTGAAGCTTTCTTT	CASRDRGALNTEAFF
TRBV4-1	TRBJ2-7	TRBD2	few	TGCGCCAACGACACCAATACTAGCGGACGGAGGCACGAGCAGTACTTC	CANDTNTSGRRHEQYF
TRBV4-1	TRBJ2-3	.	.	TGCGCCAGCAGCCAATATAGAGGGTCAGATACGCAGTATTTT	CASSQYRGSDTQYF
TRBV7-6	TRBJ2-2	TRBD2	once	TGTGCCAGCAGCCTAGTCGCGGGAGCGACCACCGGGGAGCTGTTTTTT	CASSLVAGATTGELFF
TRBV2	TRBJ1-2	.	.	TGTGCCAGCAGCGGACAGTTCGGAAACTATGGCTACACCTTC	CASSGQFGNYGYTF
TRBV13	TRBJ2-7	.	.	TGTGCCAGCAGCGGACCGACAGACTCCTACGAGCAGTACTTC	CASSGPTDSYEQYF
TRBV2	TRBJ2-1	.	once	TGTGCCAGCAGCGCTATCAGGGGCGATGAGCAGTTCTTC	CASSAIRGDEQFF
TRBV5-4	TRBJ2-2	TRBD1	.	TGTGCCAGCAGCCAAAGGACAGGCCCCGGGGAGCTGTTTTTT	CASSQRTGPGELFF
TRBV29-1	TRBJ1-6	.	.	TGCAGCGTTGGATCTGACATTAATTCACCCCTCCACTTT	CSVGSDINSPLHF
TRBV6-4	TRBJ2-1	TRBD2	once	TGTGCCAGCAGTGACGCAAGCGGGGAGGGCCCCAGAAATGAGCAGTTCTTC	CASSDASGEGPRNEQFF
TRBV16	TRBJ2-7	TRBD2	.	TGTGCCAGCAGCCAAACCCACGGGGGGTCCTACGAGCAGTACTTC	CASSQTHGGSYEQYF
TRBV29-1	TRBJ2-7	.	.	TGCAGCGCCGCCGAGGGCTACTACGAGCAGTACTTC	CSAAEGYYEQYF
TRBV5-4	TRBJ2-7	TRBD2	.	TGTGCCAGCAGCCAAGGACTAGCGGGCCTAACCTACGAGCAGTACTTC	CASSQGLAGLTYEQYF
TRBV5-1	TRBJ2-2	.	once	TGCGCCAGCAGGTCCTGGGGAGAGGGGAACACCGGGGAGCTGTTTTTT	CASRSWGEGNTGELFF
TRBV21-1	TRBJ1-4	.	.	TGTGCCAGCAACCGCATACTACCACCGTTCCCTGGGAGAGAAAAACTGTTTTTT	CASNRILPPFPGREKLFF
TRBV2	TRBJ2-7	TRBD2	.	TGTGCCAGCAGTGGGCGGACTAGCTCTTCCCTCTACGAGCAGTACTTC	CASSGRTSSSLYEQYF
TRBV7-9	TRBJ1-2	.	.	TGTGCCAGCAGCAGGGGCCTTATTCTTGGCTACACCTTC	CASSRGLILGYTF
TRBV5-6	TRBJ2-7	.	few	TGTGCCAGCAGCTTGGCCGCAGGGGCCGAGCAGTACTTC	CASSLAAGAEQYF
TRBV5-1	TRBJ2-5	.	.	TGCGCCAGCAGCTTGGGGCCGACTACCCTTCGTAAAGAGACCCAGTACTTC	CASSLGPTTLRKETQYF
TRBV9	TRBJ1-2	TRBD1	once	TGTGCCAGCAGCCCTTCCAACAGGGGGGGCTATGGCTACACCTTC	CASSPSNRGGYGYTF
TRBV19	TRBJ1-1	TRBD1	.	TGTGCCAGTAGCTTCTTCCCTGGGACAGCAATGAACACTGAAGCTTTCTTT	CASSFFPGTAMNTEAFF
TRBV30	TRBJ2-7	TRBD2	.	TGTGCCTGGAGTAGCGGACTAGCGGGAGGTCCAGACGTTGGATCCTACGAGCAGTACTTC	CAWSSGLAGGPDVGSYEQYF
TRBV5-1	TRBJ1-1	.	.	TGCGCCAGCAGAAGGGGACAAGCCACTGAAGCTTTCTTT	CASRRGQATEAFF
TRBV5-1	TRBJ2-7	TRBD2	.	TGCGCCAGCAGATCCTGGGCTAAGACTAGCGGGAACTACGAGCAGTACTTC	CASRSWAKTSGNYEQYF
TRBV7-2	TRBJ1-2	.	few	TGTGCCAGCAGCTTAGCTACTACTAACTATGGCTACACCTTC	CASSLATTNYGYTF
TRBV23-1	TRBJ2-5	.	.	TGCGCCAGCAGAACGAAGAGTAGGGGCGGGGAGCAGTACTTC	CASRTKSRGGEQYF
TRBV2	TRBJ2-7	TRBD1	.	TGTGCCAGCAGTAGCGGGACAGGGCATATCGAGCAGTACTTC	CASSSGTGHIEQYF
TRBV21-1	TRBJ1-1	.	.	TGTGCCAGCAGCTCGCGGACTGAACCTTTTAAGGCTTTCTTT	CASSSRTEPFKAFF
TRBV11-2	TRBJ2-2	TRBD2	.	TGTGCCAGCAGCTTAGTAAATAGCGGGAGGCAGAACACCGGGGAGCTGTTTTTT	CASSLVNSGRQNTGELFF
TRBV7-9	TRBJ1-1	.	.	TGTGCCAGCAGCTTAAGCACAGGAGCGACATCGAACACTGAAGCTTTCTTT	CASSLSTGATSNTEAFF
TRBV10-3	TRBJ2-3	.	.	TGTGCCATCAGTGAGTCGAAAGGGGCAGATACGCAGTATTTT	CAISESKGADTQYF
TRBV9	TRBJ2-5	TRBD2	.	TGTGCCAGCGGCCGGCCGGGAGGAGAGACCCAGTACTTC	CASGRPGGETQYF
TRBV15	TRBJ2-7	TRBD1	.	TGTGCCACCAGCAGAGAAGACCACGGACAGGGGTACTACGAGCAGTACTTC	CATSREDHGQGYYEQYF
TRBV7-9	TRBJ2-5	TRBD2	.	TGTGCCTATGAAAACCTGGGGGGGAGGGAGACCCAGTACTTC	CAYENLGGRETQYF
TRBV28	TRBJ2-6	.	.	TGTGCCAGCAGAAGGGGGTCTGGGGCCAACGTCCTGACTTTC	CASRRGSGANVLTF
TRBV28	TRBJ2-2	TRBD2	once	TGTGCCAGCAGTTTAGATAGCGGGAAATCCGGGGAGCTGTTTTTT	CASSLDSGKSGELFF
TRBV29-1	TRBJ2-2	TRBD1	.	TGCAGCGTCGACAGGGGGAAGTCCGGGGAGCTGTTTTTT	CSVDRGKSGELFF
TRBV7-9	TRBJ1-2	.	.	TGTGCCAGCAGCTTAGGGCGGGCAGGGGCTAACTATGGCTACACCTTC	CASSLGRAGANYGYTF
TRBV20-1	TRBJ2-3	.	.	TGCAGTGCTCTGTCCGATACGCAGTATTTT	CSALSDTQYF
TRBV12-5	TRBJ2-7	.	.	TGTGCTAGTGGTTCTTGGAAGGGAGTGGGGTACGAGCAGTACTTC	CASGSWKGVGYEQYF
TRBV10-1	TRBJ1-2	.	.	TGCGCCAGCAGTGAGGGGTCGGCGCGGTCCGGCTATGGCTACACCTTC	CASSEGSARSGYGYTF
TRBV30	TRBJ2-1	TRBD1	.	TGTGCCTGGACCATCGGACAGGACAATGAGCAGTTCTTC	CAWTIGQDNEQFF
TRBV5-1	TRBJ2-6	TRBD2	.	TGCGCCAGCAGCTTGGAAGGAGCGGGGGATTTCTCTGGGGCCAACGTCCTGACTTTC	CASSLEGAGDFSGANVLTF
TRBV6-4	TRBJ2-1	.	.	TGTGCCAGCAGTTTAAACAATGAGCAGTTCTTC	CASSLNNEQFF
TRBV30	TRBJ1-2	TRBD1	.	TGTGCCTGGAGTGATAACAGGGGGCAAGGCTACACCTTC	CAWSDNRGQGYTF